A single sample gave rise to the 6 T cell receptor beta chains below, sequenced in a study of OX40 agonist ivuxolimab in advanced cancers. Method: immunoSEQ multiplex PCR; TCRdb's copy keeps in-frame clones and lacks some. Among roughly 35,000 clones, 65% to 80% were seen once, and the ten largest hold around 9.9%. The starting material was CD4+ or CD8+ T cells sorted from blood, obtained in a trial of the OX40 agonist ivuxolimab. These receptors were taken from an adult with an advanced solid tumor such as melanoma, head and neck, liver or kidney cancer.

The chain is built from TRBV11-3 and TRBJ1-6, with D hard to call. From germline, CDR1 is SGHNT and CDR2 YENEEA. Trimming removed 3 bases from V and 0 bases from J, with 3 bases in between. This CDR3 is built from 14 residues. The DNA of the CDR3 is TGTGCCAGCAGCTTGAGCTCCTATAATTCACCCCTCCACTTT. This translates into CASSLSSYNSPLHF.

The chain employs TRBV6-4 and TRBJ1-2; 8 bases align to TRBD1. Germline assignment: CDR1 MRHNA and CDR2 SNTAGT. CDR3 length equals 14 residues. Trimming removed 5 bases from V and 7 bases from J; junction bases left unmatched: 9. CDR3 DNA sequence: TGTGCCAGCAGTCCAACCCATACAGGGGGTGGCTACACCTTC. It specifies CASSPTHTGGGYTF.

The chain recombines TRBV28 with TRBJ2-1; D gene uncertain. V was cut by 2 bases and J by 9 bases, with 11 bases left in between. CDR1 MDHEN and CDR2 SYDVKM come from the germline V gene. The CDR3 extends over 13 amino acids. The CDR3 DNA reads as TGTGCCAGCAGTTTACAAGGGTTCGGTGAGCAGTTCTTC. Encoded protein: CASSLQGFGEQFF.

The chain carries TRBV5-1 and TRBJ2-7; 12 bases agree with TRBD1. In germline, CDR1 is SGHRS, CDR2 YFSETQ. J gave up 6 bases and V 3 bases, and 10 bases lay outside the gene matches. The CDR3 consists of 16 residues. The CDR3 sequence is CASSSSLGQGAIEQYF. The CDR3 nucleotides read TGCGCCAGCAGCTCATCCTTGGGACAGGGGGCGATCGAGCAGTACTTC.

This clone was seen a handful of times. The rearrangement joins TRBV28 to TRBJ2-7; perhaps TRBD2 as D (6 bases). This CDR3 contains 16 residues. Germline lookup yields CDR1 MDHEN and CDR2 SYDVKM. V was cut by 4 bases and J by 5 bases, with 21 bases left in between. The CDR3 nucleotides are TGTGCCAGCAGTTCCCTCTCATCCCTCCGGAGGGACGAGCAGTACTTC. It translates to CASSSLSSLRRDEQYF. The whole variable domain, filled in from reference TRBV28 and TRBJ2-7, reads DVKVTQSSRYLVKRTGEKVFLECVQDMDHENMFWYRQDPGLGLRLIYFSYDVKMKEKGDIPEGYSVSREKKERFSLILESASTNQTSMYLCASSSLSSLRRDEQYFGPGTRLTVT.

This chain links TRBV30 with TRBJ1-1; 7 bases are shared with TRBD1. Losses at the gene ends were 8 bases for V and 8 bases for J; bases not matched to a gene: 11. Per germline, CDR1 GTSNPN and CDR2 SVGIG (reference sequence). The length of the CDR3 is 12 residues. CDR3 DNA: TGTGCCGTTAACCGAGGGGGCGTGGAAGCTTTCTTT. Translating gives CAVNRGGVEAFF. The variable domain in full, completed from reference TRBV30 and TRBJ1-1, reads SQTIHQWPATLVQPVGSPLSLECTVEGTSNPNLYWYRQAAGRGLQLLFYSVGIGQISSEVPQNLSASRPQDRQFILSSKKLLLSDSGFYLCAVNRGGVEAFFGQGTRLTVV.